This TCR beta chain was observed in a study of PD-1 blockade in classical Hodgkin lymphoma. Findings and limits, study-wide: The repertoire differences lack a defined cause, possibly disease activity or prior therapy.

TCRdb's copy holds only in-frame clones and misses some; the assay was immunoSEQ multiplex PCR. Among roughly 28,000 clones, 78% were seen once, and the ten largest hold roughly a third. The J segment lost 7 bases and the V segment lost 5 bases, leaving 8 bases of the junction unmatched. The CDR3 consists of 14 residues. CDR1 and CDR2 (germline): MNHNS, SASEGT. Every patient was affected by relapse after autologous stem cell transplantation, while exposure to brentuximab vedotin was not uniform. As to this clone: The antigen remains undetermined.

The specimen was peripheral blood mononuclear cells (PBMCs), collected before the second cycle of nivolumab. This receptor was taken from a human donor with classical Hodgkin lymphoma. The V and J genes are TRBV6-1 and TRBJ1-5, with 7 positions matching TRBD1. CDR3 loop: CASSTQGSRQPQHF. DNA of the CDR3: TGTGCCAGCAGTACACAGGGGTCCCGACAGCCCCAGCATTTT.